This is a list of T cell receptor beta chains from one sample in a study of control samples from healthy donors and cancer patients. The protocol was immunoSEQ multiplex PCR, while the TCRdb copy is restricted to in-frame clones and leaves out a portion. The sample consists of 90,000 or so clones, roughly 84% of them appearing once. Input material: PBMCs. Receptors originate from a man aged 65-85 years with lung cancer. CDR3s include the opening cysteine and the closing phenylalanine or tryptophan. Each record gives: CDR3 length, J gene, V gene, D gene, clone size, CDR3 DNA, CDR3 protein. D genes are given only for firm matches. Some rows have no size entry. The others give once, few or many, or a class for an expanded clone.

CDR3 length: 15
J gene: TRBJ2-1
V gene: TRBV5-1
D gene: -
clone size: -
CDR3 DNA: TGCGCCAGCAGCTTGGGTCGGGGGGCGGTGAATGAGCAGTTCTTC
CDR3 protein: CASSLGRGAVNEQFF

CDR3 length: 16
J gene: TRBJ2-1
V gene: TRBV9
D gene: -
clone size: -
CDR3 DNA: TGTGCCAGCAGCGTACAGGGTCTCTCTACGGCTAATGAGCAGTTCTTC
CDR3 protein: CASSVQGLSTANEQFF

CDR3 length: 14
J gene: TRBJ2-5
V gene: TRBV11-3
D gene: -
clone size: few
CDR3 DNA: TGTGCCAGCAGCTTAGGGGGAGTTCAAGAGACCCAGTACTTC
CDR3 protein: CASSLGGVQETQYF

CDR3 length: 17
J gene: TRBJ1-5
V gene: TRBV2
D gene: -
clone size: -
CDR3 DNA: TGTGCCAGCAGTGAATGGCCTGGGACGGGTAGCAATCAGCCCCAGCATTTT
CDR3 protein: CASSEWPGTGSNQPQHF

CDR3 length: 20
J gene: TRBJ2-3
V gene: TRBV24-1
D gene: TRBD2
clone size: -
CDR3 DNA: TGTGCCACCAGTGCCTTGGGACTAGCGGGCCCCTTAAACTACACAGATACGCAGTATTTT
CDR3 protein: CATSALGLAGPLNYTDTQYF

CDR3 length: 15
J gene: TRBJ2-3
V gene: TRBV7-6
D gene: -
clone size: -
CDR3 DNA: TGTGCCAGCAGCTCGGCCGGGACTAGCACAGATACGCAGTATTTT
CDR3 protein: CASSSAGTSTDTQYF

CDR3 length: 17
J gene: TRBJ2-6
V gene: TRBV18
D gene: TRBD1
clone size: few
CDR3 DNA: TGTGCCAGCTCACCTATTCCTCGGACAGGCCCCGCCAACGTCCTGACTTTC
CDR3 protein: CASSPIPRTGPANVLTF

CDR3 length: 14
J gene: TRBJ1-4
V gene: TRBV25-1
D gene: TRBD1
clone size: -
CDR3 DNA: TGTGCCAGCAGTAAACAGGGGGCGGTGGAAAAACTGTTTTTT
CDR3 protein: CASSKQGAVEKLFF

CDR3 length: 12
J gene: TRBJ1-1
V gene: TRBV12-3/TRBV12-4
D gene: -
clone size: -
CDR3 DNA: TGTGCCAGCGGACGGAAGAACACTGAAGCTTTCTTT
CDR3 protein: CASGRKNTEAFF

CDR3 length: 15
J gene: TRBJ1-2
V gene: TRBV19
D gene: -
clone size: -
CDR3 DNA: TGTGCCAGTAGTGGGACGGCTAGAGCTAACTATGGCTACACCTTC
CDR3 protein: CASSGTARANYGYTF

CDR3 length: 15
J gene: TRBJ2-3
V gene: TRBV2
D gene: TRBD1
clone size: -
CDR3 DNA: TGTGCCAGCAGTGGACGGGACAGGGTGGCAGATACGCAGTATTTT
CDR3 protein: CASSGRDRVADTQYF

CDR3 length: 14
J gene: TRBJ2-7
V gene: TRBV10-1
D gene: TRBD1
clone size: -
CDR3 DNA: TGCGCCAGCAGCACCGGGACAGCCCTCTACGAGCAGTACTTC
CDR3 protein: CASSTGTALYEQYF

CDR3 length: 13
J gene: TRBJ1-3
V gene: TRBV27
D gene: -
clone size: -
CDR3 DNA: TGTGCCAGCAGTGCAATATATGGAAACACCATATATTTT
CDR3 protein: CASSAIYGNTIYF

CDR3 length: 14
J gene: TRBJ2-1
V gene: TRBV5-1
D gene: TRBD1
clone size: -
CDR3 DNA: TGCGCCAGCAGCTCCGGGACAGGGTTGCTCCCCCAGTTCTTC
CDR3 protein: CASSSGTGLLPQFF

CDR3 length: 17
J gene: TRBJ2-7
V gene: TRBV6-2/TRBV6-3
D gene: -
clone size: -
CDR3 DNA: TGTGCCAGCAGTTACGTTGGGCGGCCCCGATGGGGTTACGAGCAGTACTTC
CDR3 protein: CASSYVGRPRWGYEQYF

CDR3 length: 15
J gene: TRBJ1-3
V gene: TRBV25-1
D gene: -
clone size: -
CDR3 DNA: TGTGCCAGCAGTGAAAAAGGGGAGGGGAGAAACACCATATATTTT
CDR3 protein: CASSEKGEGRNTIYF